This T cell receptor beta chain is from a study of cytomegalovirus exposure and HLA in healthy donors. The PCR contained 60 Vbeta and 13 Jbeta primers. Sequencing was performed with immunoSEQ multiplex PCR; in TCRdb, only in-frame clones are kept and a portion is missing. The table has about 96,000 clones, about three quarters seen once. This clone has just a few counts. Its matching antigen is unknown. Study conclusions and caveats: Both high specificity and high sensitivity reportedly marked the classifier's diagnosis of cytomegalovirus status.

Sequenced input: PBMCs. The clonotype comes from a man aged 50 or older in good health and CMV-seropositive.

The CDR3 DNA reads as TGTGCCAGCCGGAAGGAGCACTCCTACAATGAGCAGTTCTTC. Encoded protein: CASRKEHSYNEQFF. The chain is built from TRBV27 and TRBJ2-1; D not resolved. CDR3 length: 14 residues. Germline CDR1 MNHEY, CDR2 SMNVEV (reference sequence). V dropped 8 bases and J dropped 0 bases, with 11 bases sitting between them.